The entry below describes one T cell receptor beta chain. Its specific antigen is unknown. Within one base of it there is no much larger clone, and no base qualities were kept. Taken from cysteine to phenylalanine, the CDR3 has 13 residues. CDR3 DNA only is kept here, 39 bases in frame from base 1. A distance of 9 bases separates the germline ends of V and J, which lose 3 bases and 2 bases respectively. Taken from the germline V gene, the CDR1 and CDR2 loops are SGHRS and YFSETQ. This sample was taken from a study of cytotoxic CD8 clonotypes in ibrutinib-treated CLL (dated by TCRdb to about 2021). Notes on the research overall: The cohort was composed of about a dozen relapsed/refractory and around 15 treatment-naive patients; IGHV unmutated status was identified in 17 patients. All remission and progressive disease samples were collected while patients were still receiving ibrutinib. Responses were partial in roughly 24 patients and complete in 2; after median approximately 67 months follow-up, some 15 stayed in remission and 12 progressed. Longitudinal samples were obtainable from about 30% of the roughly 90 participants in the trial. An average of 255,043 productive templates and 80,000 to 100,000 productive rearrangements was obtained per sample. Cryopreserved peripheral blood mononuclear cells were collected at three points: before therapy, at response, and at either sustained remission or disease progression. Response samples were taken after a median of 12 months on treatment, ranging from roughly 6 to 36 months. Here is what the overall study found, with its caveats: Sustained-remission and progressing patients did not have matched sampling times, and lymph node repertoires were not examined. Baseline clonality was found to be higher than that of age-matched healthy donors and was strongly correlated with circulating CD8+ T-cell counts. Public clonotypes were found to be uncommon and were observed to contract or remain stable during treatment; the increase in clonality was shown to reflect expansion of private clonotypes at ibrutinib response. At ibrutinib response clonality went up, during sustained remission it held steady, and at progression it dropped back toward baseline.

The goal of deep resolution MiSeq sequencing was a depth between 1 in 1 million and 1 in 200,000 T cells, and coverage averaged 10x per clonotype. The immunoSEQ hsTCRB Kit was used to generate TCR beta libraries. The paper's data handling went like this. ImmunoSEQ Data Assistant and ImmunoSEQ Analyzer were used for data analysis, and V, D and J genes were assigned according to IMGT definitions. Clonality, with values ranging from 0 to 1, was calculated as one minus the normalized Shannon entropy of productive rearrangement frequencies. Public clonotype analysis was restricted to overrepresented clonotypes comprising at least 0.05% of each patient's repertoire. About a dozen age-matched healthy donor repertoires from immuneACCESS served as clonality controls. The immuneACCESS repertoire file appears here via TCRdb, limited to in-frame rearrangements. These files lack a portion of the clones; in checked studies, under half of the deficit traces to unresolved V genes, and the cause of the others is not known. From that table come the V and J calls and clone size; the DNA was used to work out D and trimming. The sample records about 140,000 clones, approximately 90% of which are singletons. The ten largest account for under 14% of the sample.

The time point label for this specimen denotes: 12 to 13 months on ibrutinib. For TCR beta library preparation, roughly 2.1 micrograms of genomic DNA was extracted from cryopreserved PBMCs. Longitudinal blood samples from CLL patients receiving ibrutinib monotherapy were subjected to high-throughput TCR beta sequencing. Patients were enrolled in a phase 2 open-label single-center ibrutinib monotherapy trial. This receptor was taken from a human donor with chronic lymphocytic leukemia. The chain was built from TRBV5-1 and TRBJ2-7; TRBD1 is perhaps the D gene, given 5 matching bases. Sequences were derived from PBMCs, sampled after 12 months of ibrutinib treatment. DNA sequence: TGCGCCAGCAGCTCGGACATTACCTACGAGCAGTACTTC. Its protein is CASSSDITYEQYF. When the CDR3 is completed using the reference TRBV5-1 and TRBJ2-7 genes on either side, the full variable domain is KAGVTQTPRYLIKTRGQQVTLSCSPISGHRSVSWYQQTPGQGLQFLFEYFSETQRNKGNFPGRFSGRQFSNSRSEMNVSTLELGDSALYLCASSSDITYEQYFGPGTRLTVT.